This TCR beta chain came from a study of metastatic and nonmetastatic thyroid tumors (dated by TCRdb to 2018 to 2021). For the study in its entirety: Repertoires from peripheral blood and from tumor or nodule tissue samples of malignant and benign thyroid patients were compared.

In its sample, this clone was seen many times. No cognate antigen has been identified for it. Within one base of it there is no much larger clone, and no base qualities were kept. No treatment had been received by any patient before thyroid surgery. Using T-cell receptor beta sequencing, the study looked back at clinical samples from patients collected from about 2011 to 2018. Libraries came from PCR. The sequencer was an Illumina HiSeq 4000. High-throughput sequencing was used to profile the TCR beta-chain CDR3 region of each patient. As for the authors' bioinformatics: Drawing on CDR3 differences between clinicopathological groups, the researchers built a classifier meant to tell apart patients with distant-metastatic papillary thyroid cancer. To measure repertoire diversity the researchers used the Shannon index, while the Morisita-Horn index served to gauge how similar the tumor and blood repertoires were. The public sequencing data were trimmed at Q25 with fastp and processed into clonotypes with MiXCR by TCRdb, which kept only in-frame beta chains. None of the V and J calls come from the authors' own analysis; TCRdb made them. Here the sample has roughly 11,000 clones; around 25% occur a single time. The top ten clones comprise about 20% of the sample.

V loses 6 bases of germline sequence and J loses 5 bases, and the interval between the two ends is 17 bases. The cysteine opens and the phenylalanine closes a CDR3 of 14 amino acids. Only the CDR3 region is kept as DNA, spanning 42 bases read in frame from base 1. According to the germline V gene, CDR1 reads SNHLY and CDR2 reads FYNNEI. Overall study results and their limits: In both blood and tumor samples, TCR beta diversity was reported to be significantly higher in malignant tumors than in benign nodules.

This clonotype was sampled from a male donor with papillary thyroid cancer or a benign thyroid nodule (not recorded which). Some clones in this sample may be carry-over from other donors' samples. Sequencing was carried out using adjacent normal tissue. The V gene is TRBV2 and the J gene is TRBJ2-7, with a tentative D gene TRBD1 over 5 matching bases. The CDR3 region reads CASRSGQGVDEQYF. The sequence in DNA is TGTGCCAGCAGGTCCGGGCAGGGCGTGGACGAGCAGTACTTC.